These 29 T cell receptor beta chains were sequenced from one sample in a study of T cells after yellow fever vaccination. TCRdb re-derived calls from the 5' RACE reads in MiXCR, one entry per CDR3 protein. The sample contains over 150,000 distinct CDR3 sequences, roughly 6.4% of which appear only once. Sequenced material: CD4+ T cells sorted from PBMCs, taken on the day of the first yellow fever vaccination. The receptors here all came from a man between 18 and 35 years old who received the YFV17D yellow fever vaccine.

There are many counts of this clonotype. The rearrangement links TRBV12-3 or TRBV12-4 to TRBJ2-3; TRBD1 matches 8 bases. CDR3 length: 15 residues. V gave up 5 bases and J gave up 4 bases; unmatched junction bases: 8. CDR3 bases: TGTGCCAGCAGTCCCCAGGGGGCGTTCGCAGATACGCAGTATTTT. Translated, it gives CASSPQGAFADTQYF.

This chain links TRBV27 with TRBJ2-7; D is tentatively TRBD1 or TRBD2 (5 bases each). V dropped 2 bases and J dropped 0 bases, with 14 bases sitting between them. CDR1 and CDR2 from the germline V gene are MNHEY and SMNVEV (reference sequence). The CDR3 is made up of 16 amino acids. This CDR3 reads CASSLRLRGRSYEQYF. CDR3 bases: TGTGCCAGCAGTTTACGGCTTCGGGGCCGCTCCTACGAGCAGTACTTC.

The V gene is TRBV7-8, the J gene TRBJ2-1; TRBD1 matches at 10 bases. The CDR3 spans 12 residues. CDR1 is SGHVS and CDR2 is FQNEAQ in the germline V gene. The J segment lost 15 bases and the V segment lost 0 bases, leaving 2 bases of the junction unmatched. The DNA for the CDR3 is TGTGCCAGCAGCTTAGCGACAGGGGGCACGTTCTTC. Translated, it gives CASSLATGGTFF.

This clonotype was found many times. The chain has TRBV5-8 and TRBJ2-1; 9 positions match TRBD1. CDR1 SGHTS and CDR2 YDEGEE come from the germline V gene. The CDR3 spans 18 residues. J was trimmed by 2 bases and V by 1 base; bases with no gene match: 10. For the CDR3, the DNA is TGTGCCAGCAGCTTGTGGGGGGGGGGACAGGGCCCCTACAATGAGCAGTTCTTC. This sequence encodes CASSLWGGGQGPYNEQFF.

This clonotype has at least ten counts. This chain links TRBV12-3 or TRBV12-4 with TRBJ2-1; 10 nucleotides agree with TRBD2. The CDR3 is 16 residues long. V shed 0 bases and J 8 bases; nucleotides not matched to a gene: 7. The CDR3 region is CASSLALSGGADEQFF. The CDR3 DNA sequence: TGTGCCAGCAGTTTAGCGCTAAGCGGGGGGGCGGATGAGCAGTTCTTC.

This clonotype showed up just a few times. In nucleotides, the CDR3 is TGTGCCAGCTCACGGCTAGCCGGGGGAGAGACCCAGTACTTC. This codes for CASSRLAGGETQYF. The chain has TRBV18 and TRBJ2-5; TRBD2 might be the D (6 bases). Looked up from germline, CDR1 is KGHSH and CDR2 is LQKENI. The CDR3 totals 14 residues. Trimming took off 4 bases at V and 4 bases at J, with 13 bases between the two ends.

Many counts were recorded for this clonotype. V gene TRBV29-1 combines with J gene TRBJ1-2; maybe TRBD1 (6 bases). The CDR3 has 15 residues. Trimming shortened V by 4 bases and J by 0 bases, and 15 bases separated the two germline ends. Germline V gives CDR1 SQVTM, CDR2 ANQGSEA. CDR3: CSVAGGYSTNYGYTF. CDR3 DNA: TGCAGCGTTGCTGGGGGCTACTCTACTAACTATGGCTACACCTTC. The full variable domain, in which reference TRBV29-1 and TRBJ1-2 provide the parts outside the CDR3, is SAVISQKPSRDICQRGTSLTIQCQVDSQVTMMFWYRQQPGQSLTLIATANQGSEATYESGFVIDKFPISRPNLTFSTLTVSNMSPEDSSIYLCSVAGGYSTNYGYTFGSGTRLTVV.

V usage is TRBV11-2 and J usage is TRBJ1-2; D not resolved. The CDR3 covers 17 residues. V was shortened by 2 bases and J by 5 bases, with 21 bases between the two germline ends. CDR1 and CDR2 from the germline V gene are SGHAT and FQNNGV. The CDR3 spells CASSLNPAATVGYGYTF. The CDR3 nucleotides read TGTGCCAGCAGCTTAAATCCCGCCGCGACCGTCGGATATGGCTACACCTTC.

This clonotype was picked up many times. The chain combines TRBV6-5 with TRBJ1-2; D is undetermined. The length of the CDR3 is 14 residues. Deletions cut 0 bases from V and 4 bases from J, with 9 bases between. The V gene's germline CDR1 is MNHEY and CDR2 SVGAGI. The CDR3 loop reads CASSYSAGPYGYTF. DNA of the CDR3: TGTGCCAGCAGTTACTCCGCAGGACCCTATGGCTACACCTTC.

This clonotype showed up just a few times. This CDR3 is CASTGTSGGSFSDTQYF. DNA of the CDR3: TGCGCCAGCACCGGGACTAGCGGGGGATCTTTCTCAGATACGCAGTATTTT. The chain recombines TRBV5-1 with TRBJ2-3; TRBD2 agrees at 14 bases. Unmatched junction bases numbered 10, after V lost 6 bases and J lost 4 bases. The CDR3 is 17 amino acids. Germline assignment: CDR1 SGHRS and CDR2 YFSETQ.

This clonotype was counted ten times or more. J is TRBJ1-5 and V is TRBV18; TRBD1 is a possible D gene (6 bases). Deletions cut 2 bases from V and 4 bases from J, with 12 bases between. Germline CDR1 KGHSH, CDR2 LQKENI. The CDR3 contains 15 residues. The CDR3 protein is CASSPGRGGNQPQHF. DNA of the CDR3: TGTGCCAGCTCACCAGGCAGGGGAGGGAATCAGCCCCAGCATTTT.

At least ten counts were recorded for this clonotype. The chain employs TRBV7-3 and TRBJ2-3; D possibly corresponds to TRBD1 (6 bases). The germline V gene encodes CDR1 SGHTA and CDR2 FQGTGA. V lost 5 bases and J 4 bases, leaving 10 bases between the germline ends. The CDR3 runs to 13 residues. The CDR3 nucleotides are TGTGCCAGCAGCACCCGACAGGCAGATACGCAGTATTTT. This encodes CASSTRQADTQYF. Supplemented by reference TRBV7-3 and TRBJ2-3, the full variable domain reads GAGVSQTPSNKVTEKGKYVELRCDPISGHTALYWYRQSLGQGPEFLIYFQGTGAADDSGLPNDRFFAVRPEGSVSTLKIQRTERGDSAVYLCASSTRQADTQYFGPGTRLTVL.

The table lists this clonotype with a few counts. This rearrangement joins TRBV9 to TRBJ2-3, with TRBD2 matching over 12 bases. From germline, CDR1 is SGDLS and CDR2 YYNGEE. With 3 bases clipped from V and 0 bases from J, the junction kept 8 bases outside the gene matches. The CDR3 has 18 residues. The CDR3 DNA sequence: TGTGCCAGCAGCGCAATTTTGACTAGCGGGGGTAGCACAGATACGCAGTATTTT. Amino acid sequence: CASSAILTSGGSTDTQYF. Looking up the rest from reference TRBV9 and TRBJ2-3 gives the full variable domain: DSGVTQTPKHLITATGQRVTLRCSPRSGDLSVYWYQQSLDQGLQFLIQYYNGEERAKGNILERFSAQQFPDLHSELNLSSLELGDSALYFCASSAILTSGGSTDTQYFGPGTRLTVL.

This clonotype was seen ten or more times. The chain joins TRBV12-3 or TRBV12-4 to TRBJ1-4; D is perhaps TRBD1 (5 bases). There are 17 residues in the CDR3. Trimming pared 3 bases from V and 7 bases from J, leaving 21 bases between. CDR3 sequence reads: CASSFTNLAGNGEKLFF. The CDR3, as DNA: TGTGCCAGCAGTTTTACCAACCTTGCAGGGAACGGTGAAAAACTGTTTTTT.

The chain links TRBV30 to TRBJ2-2, with 7 bases that match TRBD2. The CDR3 spans 15 residues. Losses at the gene ends were 1 base for V and 6 bases for J; bases not matched to a gene: 8. Germline loops: CDR1 GTSNPN, CDR2 SVGIG (reference sequence). The CDR3 sequence: CAWSAKSGASGELFF. Written as DNA, the CDR3 is TGTGCCTGGAGTGCCAAGAGCGGGGCATCCGGGGAGCTGTTTTTT.

This clonotype was found a few times. This rearrangement joins TRBV20-1 to TRBJ2-2; D assignment may be TRBD1 or TRBD2 (7 bases each). Germline V gives CDR1 DFQATT, CDR2 SNEGSKA (reference sequence). This CDR3 spans 15 amino acids. Trimming cost V 1 base and J 6 bases, with 15 bases left between them. The CDR3 DNA reads as TGCAGTGCTAGAGCAGGGGGAGGGCAATCCGGGGAGCTGTTTTTT. Encoded protein: CSARAGGGQSGELFF.

This clonotype has a handful of counts. This rearrangement joins TRBV5-1 to TRBJ2-7, with a possible D match to TRBD2 (7 bases). Germline V gene sequence: CDR1 SGHRS, CDR2 YFSETQ. This CDR3 has 15 residues. V was shortened by 4 bases and J by 2 bases, with 16 bases between the two germline ends. The CDR3 nucleotides read TGCGCCAGCAGCCCCGCTATGGGGGGGCCCTACGAGCAGTACTTC. Its translation is CASSPAMGGPYEQYF.

CDR3 nucleotide sequence: TGTGCCAGCAGCCGCCATGGGCAGTTCACCGGGGAGCTGTTTTTT. Translation gives CASSRHGQFTGELFF. The chain carries TRBV7-2 and TRBJ2-2; D unresolved. The CDR3 has 15 residues. Germline assignment: CDR1 SGHTA and CDR2 FQGNSA. V shed 5 bases and J shed 4 bases, with 14 bases lying between them.

The chain links TRBV2 to TRBJ2-1, with TRBD2 matching over 9 bases. Germline V lookup: CDR1 SNHLY, CDR2 FYNNEI. This CDR3 region has 18 residues. The CDR3 DNA is TGTACCTGCAGTTTAGCGCTTTGGCGGGGGGGCGAGGTCGGTGAGCAGTTCTTC. Residues: CTCSLALWRGGEVGEQFF.

This clonotype was seen repeatedly, ten times or more. The chain links TRBV4-3 to TRBJ2-3; the D is unclear. The CDR3 extends over 14 amino acids. The germline gives CDR1 LGHNA, CDR2 YSLEER. The germline V and J ends were trimmed by 5 bases and 2 bases, with 11 bases remaining between them. Written as DNA, the CDR3 is TGCGCCAGCAGCACCAGGCTCTTCACAGATACGCAGTATTTT. Translation gives CASSTRLFTDTQYF.

This clonotype has only a few counts. The chain employs TRBV4-3 and TRBJ2-6; D might be TRBD1 or TRBD2, each matching 5 bases. V was clipped by 0 bases and J by 2 bases, with 8 bases between them. This CDR3 is 16 amino acids long. The germline gives CDR1 LGHNA, CDR2 YSLEER. The CDR3 loop reads CASSQDGGTGANVLTF. CDR3 nucleotide sequence: TGCGCCAGCAGCCAAGATGGGGGAACTGGGGCCAACGTCCTGACTTTC.

This clonotype was seen repeatedly, ten times or more. The V and J genes are TRBV7-7 and TRBJ2-7; tentatively, D is TRBD1 (6 bases). Germline CDR1 and CDR2: SSHAT and FNYEAQ (reference sequence). The length of the CDR3 is 11 residues. The CDR3 loop is CASPGEDEQYV. The CDR3 DNA sequence: TGTGCTAGTCCAGGGGAAGACGAGCAGTACGTC.

This clonotype was counted a few times. The chain uses TRBV27 and TRBJ1-2; D not resolved. V gave up 4 bases and J gave up 0 bases, with 15 bases separating them. CDR3 size: 16 residues. CDR1 is MNHEY, CDR2 SMNVEV, per germline (reference sequence). Written as DNA, the CDR3 is TGTGCCAGCAGTTCGCTCCCGGGCGTATCTAACTATGGCTACACCTTC. Its protein product is CASSSLPGVSNYGYTF.

This clonotype has more than one count but fewer than ten. The rearrangement links TRBV20-1 to TRBJ2-5; 12 positions agree with TRBD1. Germline lookup yields CDR1 DFQATT and CDR2 SNEGSKA (reference sequence). The CDR3 runs 13 residues. Germline trimming cut 7 bases from V and 7 bases from J; bases unmatched to any gene: 7. This CDR3 reads CSGAGQGAGTQYF. CDR3 DNA: TGCAGTGGCGCGGGACAGGGGGCTGGGACCCAGTACTTC.

This clonotype was found a few times. The chain employs TRBV12-3 or TRBV12-4 and TRBJ1-3, with no clear D. The CDR3 is made up of 15 amino acids. With 3 bases removed from V and 1 base from J, the gap between germline ends came to 10 bases. Here the CDR3 DNA reads TGTGCCAGCAGTTTTGGGAGTATTTCTGGAAACACCATATATTTT. Protein: CASSFGSISGNTIYF.

The sample holds a few counts of this clonotype. The genes are TRBV25-1 and TRBJ2-5, with TRBD1 identical over 11 bases. Losses at the gene ends were 6 bases for V and 3 bases for J; bases not matched to a gene: 0. The CDR3 sequence is 13 residues long. CDR1 is MGHDK, CDR2 SYGVNS, per germline. CDR3 residues: CASRGQGEETQYF. CDR3 bases: TGTGCCAGCAGGGGACAGGGGGAAGAGACCCAGTACTTC.

This clonotype was counted many times. This sequence joins TRBV2 and TRBJ2-3, with TRBD1 identical over 8 bases. Unmatched junction bases numbered 3, after V lost 6 bases and J lost 1 base. Germline CDR1 is SNHLY and CDR2 is FYNNEI. The CDR3 totals 14 residues. The CDR3 coding sequence is TGTGCCAGCAGCAAACAGGGGGGCACAGATACGCAGTATTTT. Its translation: CASSKQGGTDTQYF.

There are many counts of this clonotype. The rearrangement links TRBV5-1 to TRBJ2-3; 7 positions agree with TRBD2. CDR1 SGHRS and CDR2 YFSETQ come from the germline V gene. This CDR3 contains 17 residues. Losses at the gene ends were 4 bases for V and 2 bases for J; bases not matched to a gene: 13. CDR3 in amino acids: CASSPYSGGGATDTQYF. The CDR3 bases are TGCGCCAGCAGCCCCTACTCGGGCGGGGGAGCCACAGATACGCAGTATTTT.

There are a few counts of this clonotype. The chain recombines TRBV5-1 with TRBJ2-5; 8 bases map to TRBD1. This CDR3 has 15 residues. The germline V gene encodes CDR1 SGHRS and CDR2 YFSETQ. Germline trimming cut 3 bases from V and 4 bases from J; bases unmatched to any gene: 8. CDR3 amino acids: CASSSRGQGLETQYF. The DNA for the CDR3 is TGCGCCAGCAGCTCCCGAGGACAGGGCTTAGAGACCCAGTACTTC.